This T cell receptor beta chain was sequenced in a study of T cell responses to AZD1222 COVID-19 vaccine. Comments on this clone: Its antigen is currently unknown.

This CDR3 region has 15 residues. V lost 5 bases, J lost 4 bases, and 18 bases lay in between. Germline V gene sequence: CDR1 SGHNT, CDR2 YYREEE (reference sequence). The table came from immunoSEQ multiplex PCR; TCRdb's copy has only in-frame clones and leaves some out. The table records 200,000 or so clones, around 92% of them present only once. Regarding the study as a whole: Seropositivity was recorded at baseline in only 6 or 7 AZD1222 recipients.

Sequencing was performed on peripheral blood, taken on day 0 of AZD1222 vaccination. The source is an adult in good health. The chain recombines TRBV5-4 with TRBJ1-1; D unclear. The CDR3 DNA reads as TGTGCCAGCAGAGACCAGACGGTCAGTTTCACTGAAGCTTTCTTT. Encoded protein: CASRDQTVSFTEAFF. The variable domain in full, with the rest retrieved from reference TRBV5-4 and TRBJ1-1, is ETGVTQSPTHLIKTRGQQVTLRCSSQSGHNTVSWYQQALGQGPQFIFQYYREEENGRGNFPPRFSGLQFPNYSSELNVNALELDDSALYLCASRDQTVSFTEAFFGQGTRLTVV.